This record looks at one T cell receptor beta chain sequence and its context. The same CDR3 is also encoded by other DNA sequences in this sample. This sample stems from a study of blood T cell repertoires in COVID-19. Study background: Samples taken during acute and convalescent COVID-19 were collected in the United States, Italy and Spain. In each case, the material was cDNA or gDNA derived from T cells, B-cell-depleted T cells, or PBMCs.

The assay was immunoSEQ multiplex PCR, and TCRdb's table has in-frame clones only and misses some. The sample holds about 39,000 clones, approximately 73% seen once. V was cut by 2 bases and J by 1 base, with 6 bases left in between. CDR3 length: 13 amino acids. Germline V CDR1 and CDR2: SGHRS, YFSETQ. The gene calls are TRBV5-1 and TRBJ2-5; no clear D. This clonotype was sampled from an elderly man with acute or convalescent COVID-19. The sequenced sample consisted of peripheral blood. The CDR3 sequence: CASSFSGQETQYF. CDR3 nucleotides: TGCGCCAGCAGCTTCTCCGGCCAAGAGACCCAGTACTTC.